Listed below are T cell receptor beta chains from one sample, sequenced in a study of vaccination effects on CD4 cells after COVID-19. No antigen has been identified for these receptors. Clones were read by immunoSEQ multiplex PCR, and TCRdb kept only the in-frame ones, dropping some. The sample consists of around 65,000 clones, 55% to 85% of them appearing once. The material sequenced was CD4+ T cells from PBMCs cultured with HCoV-229E spike peptides, taken after COVID-19 vaccination. These receptor sequences come from a human donor who received a COVID-19 vaccine. The CDR3 runs from the conserved cysteine through the conserved F or W. D genes are given only for firm matches. Rows give clone size only sometimes, using once, few, many, or a class for an expanded clone.

D: .
V: TRBV19
size: .
J: TRBJ2-6
DNA: TGTGCCAGTAGTATGGGAGGTCCTGGGGCCAACGTCCTGACTTTC
CDR3: CASSMGGPGANVLTF

D: .
V: TRBV12-5
size: .
J: TRBJ1-5
DNA: TGTGCTAGTGGGAGGACAGAAAATCAGCCCCAGCATTTT
CDR3: CASGRTENQPQHF

D: .
V: TRBV7-9
size: .
J: TRBJ2-3
DNA: TGTGCCAGCAGCTTGGGACCTATCACAGATACGCAGTATTTT
CDR3: CASSLGPITDTQYF

D: .
V: TRBV6-5
size: .
J: TRBJ1-2
DNA: TGTGCCAGCAGAGGAGCTAACTATGGCTACACCTTC
CDR3: CASRGANYGYTF

D: .
V: TRBV6-5
size: .
J: TRBJ1-1
DNA: TGTGCCAGCGGGGATTTGGGTGGTACTGAAGCTTTCTTT
CDR3: CASGDLGGTEAFF

D: .
V: TRBV4-3
size: .
J: TRBJ1-4
DNA: TGCGCCAGCAGCCAAGGTTCGACAGGACGCAATGAAAAACTGTTTTTT
CDR3: CASSQGSTGRNEKLFF

D: .
V: TRBV7-2
size: .
J: TRBJ2-3
DNA: TGTGCCAGCAGCTTGACTAGGTCAGATACGCAGTATTTT
CDR3: CASSLTRSDTQYF

D: .
V: TRBV24-1
size: .
J: TRBJ1-5
DNA: TGTGCCACCCTCCGGGACACCGATACCATTTCGCCCCAGCATTTT
CDR3: CATLRDTDTISPQHF

D: TRBD1
V: TRBV20-1
size: .
J: TRBJ1-1
DNA: TGCAGTGCTAGTCGTCAGGGGGTCACTGAAGCTTTCTTT
CDR3: CSASRQGVTEAFF

D: TRBD1
V: TRBV6-4
size: .
J: TRBJ2-5
DNA: TGTGCCAGCAGGGGGGCACGAGACAGGGGCCAAGAGACCCAGTACTTC
CDR3: CASRGARDRGQETQYF

D: .
V: TRBV6-2/TRBV6-3
size: .
J: TRBJ2-5
DNA: TGTGCCAGCAGTTATCGCACAGTAGAGACCCAGTACTTC
CDR3: CASSYRTVETQYF

D: TRBD1
V: TRBV5-1
size: .
J: TRBJ1-2
DNA: TGCGCCAGCAGCTTATACGGACAGGCGCAGTTTGGCACCTTC
CDR3: CASSLYGQAQFGTF

D: TRBD1
V: TRBV7-8
size: .
J: TRBJ1-1
DNA: TGTGCCAGCAGCCGAGACAGGGCGCGCACTGAAGCTTTCTTT
CDR3: CASSRDRARTEAFF

D: .
V: TRBV20-1
size: .
J: TRBJ1-1
DNA: TGCAGTGCTTTTGCGAACACTGAAGCTTTCTTT
CDR3: CSAFANTEAFF

D: .
V: TRBV28
size: .
J: TRBJ1-5
DNA: TGTGCCAGCAGTCCGCCCCATTACAAGGGCGGCAATCAGCCCCAGCATTTT
CDR3: CASSPPHYKGGNQPQHF

D: .
V: TRBV5-8
size: .
J: TRBJ2-3
DNA: TGTGCCAGCAGCTTCGGTGGGATATCAGCCTCTAGCACAGATACGCAGTATTTT
CDR3: CASSFGGISASSTDTQYF

D: .
V: TRBV30
size: .
J: TRBJ1-5
DNA: TGTGCCTGGAGTGTCATCGGATTGGGCCAGCCCCAGCATTTT
CDR3: CAWSVIGLGQPQHF

D: TRBD1
V: TRBV11-3
size: .
J: TRBJ1-5
DNA: TGTGCCAGCAGCCGACCGTCAGGGGGCCAACAGCCCCAGCATTTT
CDR3: CASSRPSGGQQPQHF

D: .
V: TRBV9
size: .
J: TRBJ1-1
DNA: TGTGCCAGCAGCGCAGAGGGCCATAGGAACACTGAAGCTTTCTTT
CDR3: CASSAEGHRNTEAFF

D: TRBD1
V: TRBV18
size: .
J: TRBJ1-2
DNA: TGTGCCAGCTCACCTGGACAGGGGGATGGCTACACCTTC
CDR3: CASSPGQGDGYTF

D: .
V: TRBV19
size: .
J: TRBJ1-1
DNA: TGTGCCAGTAGTAGCCGACGGGGGAACACTGAAGCTTTCTTT
CDR3: CASSSRRGNTEAFF

D: .
V: TRBV24-1
size: .
J: TRBJ1-4
DNA: TGTGCCACCAGTGATCCGGGGGTGGCTAATGAAAAACTGTTTTTT
CDR3: CATSDPGVANEKLFF

D: TRBD2
V: TRBV10-3
size: .
J: TRBJ2-3
DNA: TGTGCCATCAGTGAGTCGGCGGGGGAGACAGATACGCAGTATTTT
CDR3: CAISESAGETDTQYF

D: .
V: TRBV18
size: few
J: TRBJ1-1
DNA: TGTGCCAGCTCAGCCCAGTTTGGGGGAACTGAAGCTTTCTTT
CDR3: CASSAQFGGTEAFF

D: .
V: TRBV2
size: .
J: TRBJ1-1
DNA: TGTGCCAGCAGTGAAGATCGTCAGGAAGCTTTCTTT
CDR3: CASSEDRQEAFF

D: .
V: TRBV27
size: .
J: TRBJ1-5
DNA: TGTGCCAGCAGCTTGCCCGTTCAGACTGGAGGGGGCAATCAGCCCCAGCATTTT
CDR3: CASSLPVQTGGGNQPQHF

D: .
V: TRBV28
size: .
J: TRBJ1-1
DNA: TGTGCCAGCAGTTTAGGGTACTTGGGCAGGGCCAAAAATCGAGATAACACTGAAGCTTTCTTT
CDR3: CASSLGYLGRAKNRDNTEAFF

D: TRBD1
V: TRBV9
size: .
J: TRBJ2-5
DNA: TGTGCCAGCAGCGTAGCCGTCGCAGGGGGCCGAGAGACCCAGTACTTC
CDR3: CASSVAVAGGRETQYF

D: .
V: TRBV18
size: .
J: TRBJ2-5
DNA: TGTGCCAGCTCATCTTCACAGGGTGTAGAGACCCAGTACTTC
CDR3: CASSSSQGVETQYF

D: .
V: TRBV6-6
size: .
J: TRBJ2-5
DNA: TGTGCCAGCAGTTACTCCGCAGAGACCCAGTACTTC
CDR3: CASSYSAETQYF

D: .
V: TRBV2
size: .
J: TRBJ1-1
DNA: TGTGCCAGCAGTGAATATGGTGGGTTCATAATGAACACTGAAGCTTTCTTT
CDR3: CASSEYGGFIMNTEAFF

D: TRBD1
V: TRBV29-1
size: .
J: TRBJ1-3
DNA: TGCAGCGTGAAACAGGGGGCGTTGGATGGAAACACCATATATTTT
CDR3: CSVKQGALDGNTIYF

D: .
V: TRBV3-1/TRBV3-2
size: .
J: TRBJ2-2
DNA: TGTGCCAGCAGCCGCACTACATGGGGTGTTAGCGGGGAGCTGTTTTTT
CDR3: CASSRTTWGVSGELFF

D: .
V: TRBV4-2
size: few
J: TRBJ2-3
DNA: TGTGCCAGCAGCCAAGGTACCTCTCCAGGCACAGATACGCAGTATTTT
CDR3: CASSQGTSPGTDTQYF

D: TRBD1
V: TRBV3-1/TRBV3-2
size: .
J: TRBJ1-6
DNA: TGTGCCAGCAGCTTGAGACAGGGTTCACCCCTCCACTTT
CDR3: CASSLRQGSPLHF

D: TRBD1
V: TRBV5-4
size: .
J: TRBJ1-2
DNA: TGTGCCAGCAACCATAGGTCAGGGGGCCCTAACTATGGCTACACCTTC
CDR3: CASNHRSGGPNYGYTF

D: .
V: TRBV7-7
size: .
J: TRBJ1-5
DNA: TGTGCCAGCAGCCCCTTCGCGGGGGTGGGAAATCAGCCCCAGCATTTT
CDR3: CASSPFAGVGNQPQHF

D: .
V: TRBV6-5
size: few
J: TRBJ1-1
DNA: TGTGCCAGCAGTAGACAGAACACTGAAGCTTTCTTT
CDR3: CASSRQNTEAFF

D: .
V: TRBV24-1
size: .
J: TRBJ1-5
DNA: TGTGCCACCAGTGGGTCTGGCAATCAGCCCCAGCATTTT
CDR3: CATSGSGNQPQHF

D: TRBD1
V: TRBV3-1/TRBV3-2
size: .
J: TRBJ1-2
DNA: TGTGCCAGCAGCCAAGCTTTAGGGACAGGGAGAGGCTACACCTTC
CDR3: CASSQALGTGRGYTF

D: .
V: TRBV5-1
size: .
J: TRBJ2-5
DNA: TGCGCCAGCAGCCCGGAGGGGGAGACCCAGTACTTC
CDR3: CASSPEGETQYF

D: TRBD1
V: TRBV24-1
size: .
J: TRBJ2-1
DNA: TGTGCCACCAGCAACCCCGGACAGGGGCGCTCGTTGGAGCAGTTCTTC
CDR3: CATSNPGQGRSLEQFF